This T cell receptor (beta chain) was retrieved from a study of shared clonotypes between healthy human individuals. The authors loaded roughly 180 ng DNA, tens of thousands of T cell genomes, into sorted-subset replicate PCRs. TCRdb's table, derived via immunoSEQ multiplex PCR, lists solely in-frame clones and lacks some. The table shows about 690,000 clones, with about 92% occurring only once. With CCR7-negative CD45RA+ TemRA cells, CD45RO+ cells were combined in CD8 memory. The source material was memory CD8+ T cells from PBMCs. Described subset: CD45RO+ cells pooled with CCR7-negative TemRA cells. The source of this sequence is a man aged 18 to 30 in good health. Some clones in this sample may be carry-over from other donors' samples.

The chain's CDR3 is CASSFFLGGRETQYF. The CDR3 DNA follows: TGTGCCAGCAGCTTTTTCCTGGGGGGTCGGGAGACCCAGTACTTC. J is TRBJ2-5 and V is TRBV7-9; a possible D gene is TRBD2 (6 bases). CDR1 is SEHNR, CDR2 FQNEAQ, per germline (reference sequence). This CDR3 comprises 15 residues. V was clipped by 3 bases and J by 5 bases, with 16 bases between them.